These T cell receptor beta chains were read from a single sample in a study of technical replicates of blood from a handful of donors. Produced via immunoSEQ multiplex PCR; TCRdb's table is partial and in-frame only. The table includes around 85,000 clones, roughly 94% detected once. Sequencing was performed on T cells isolated from PBMCs. The source of these receptors is a human donor in good health. CDR3s include the opening cysteine and the closing phenylalanine or tryptophan. The order of the fields is CDR3 length, J gene, V gene, D gene, clone size, CDR3 DNA, CDR3 protein. A D gene is named only where the DNA matches it firmly. Clone size is stated in some rows and not others, as once, few, many or a class when expanded.

length: 15; J: TRBJ2-7; V: TRBV30; D: TRBD2; size: .; DNA: TGTGCCTGGAGAGCAGCGGGGGGGAGCTCCTACGAGCAGTACTTC; CDR3: CAWRAAGGSSYEQYF
length: 15; J: TRBJ2-1; V: TRBV7-7; D: .; size: .; DNA: TGTGCCAGCAGCCTTTCCCTCCAGCGTCCCAATGAGCAGTTCTTC; CDR3: CASSLSLQRPNEQFF
length: 15; J: TRBJ2-7; V: TRBV5-1; D: .; size: .; DNA: TGCGCCAGCAGCTCCTCCGGGACATATATCTACGAGCAGTACTTC; CDR3: CASSSSGTYIYEQYF
length: 14; J: TRBJ1-1; V: TRBV5-8; D: .; size: few; DNA: TGTGCCAGCAGCCCAAGACAAGGGAGCACTGAAGCTTTCTTT; CDR3: CASSPRQGSTEAFF
length: 14; J: TRBJ2-2; V: TRBV29-1; D: .; size: .; DNA: TGCAGCGTTGGGTGGACAGTGAACACCGGGGAGCTGTTTTTT; CDR3: CSVGWTVNTGELFF
length: 13; J: TRBJ1-2; V: TRBV6-5; D: TRBD1; size: .; DNA: TGTGCCAGCAGTCGACTAGACAGGGTGTCAAAGACCTTC; CDR3: CASSRLDRVSKTF
length: 14; J: TRBJ1-2; V: TRBV6-6; D: .; size: .; DNA: TGTGCCAGCAGTTACCGGGGAACTGACTATGGCTACACCTTC; CDR3: CASSYRGTDYGYTF
length: 13; J: TRBJ1-1; V: TRBV27; D: .; size: .; DNA: TGTGCCAGCAGTTTGGTGGCATCAACTGAAGCTTTCTTT; CDR3: CASSLVASTEAFF
length: 17; J: TRBJ2-3; V: TRBV29-1; D: TRBD2; size: .; DNA: TGCAGCGTTGAAGGTGACCTAGCGGGAGTCGCTACCGATACGCAGTATTTT; CDR3: CSVEGDLAGVATDTQYF
length: 16; J: TRBJ2-4; V: TRBV2; D: TRBD1; size: .; DNA: TGTGCCAGCAGTTTTTCTACAGGGGCGGCCCAAAACATTCAGTACTTC; CDR3: CASSFSTGAAQNIQYF
length: 14; J: TRBJ1-4; V: TRBV7-8; D: .; size: .; DNA: TGTGCCAGCAGCTTATTAGGAGGAAATGAAAAACTGTTTTTT; CDR3: CASSLLGGNEKLFF
length: 20; J: TRBJ2-3; V: TRBV28; D: TRBD2; size: .; DNA: TGTGCCAGCAGTTTATACCCGGGACTAGCGGGAGCGGGTAGCACAGATACGCAGTATTTT; CDR3: CASSLYPGLAGAGSTDTQYF
length: 12; J: TRBJ1-4; V: TRBV29-1; D: .; size: .; DNA: TGCAGCGTTGGTAGGGAGAGTGAAAAACTGTTTTTT; CDR3: CSVGRESEKLFF
length: 13; J: TRBJ2-7; V: TRBV5-6; D: .; size: .; DNA: TGTGCCAGCAGCTTGAGGCTGCGGTACGAGCAGTACTTC; CDR3: CASSLRLRYEQYF
length: 13; J: TRBJ2-1; V: TRBV6-5; D: .; size: .; DNA: TGTGCCAGCAGTTACTCGGAGACAGATATCCAGTTCTTC; CDR3: CASSYSETDIQFF
length: 13; J: TRBJ1-1; V: TRBV19; D: TRBD1; size: once; DNA: TGTGCCAGTATCATACAGGGGGGCACTGAAGCTTTCTTT; CDR3: CASIIQGGTEAFF
length: 14; J: TRBJ1-2; V: TRBV5-4; D: TRBD1; size: .; DNA: TGTGCCAGCGGCATACAGGGGGCAGGGTATGGCTACACCTTC; CDR3: CASGIQGAGYGYTF
length: 15; J: TRBJ1-3; V: TRBV5-1; D: .; size: .; DNA: TGCGCCAGCAGTCAACAGGGTTATACTGGAAACACCATATATTTT; CDR3: CASSQQGYTGNTIYF
length: 15; J: TRBJ2-5; V: TRBV19; D: .; size: .; DNA: TGTGCCAGTAGTATTGACGTTGGGGGGATAGAGACCCAGTACTTC; CDR3: CASSIDVGGIETQYF
length: 16; J: TRBJ2-1; V: TRBV13; D: TRBD2; size: .; DNA: TGTGCCAGCAGACCTCTAGCGGGGGGACACTACAATGAGCAGTTCTTC; CDR3: CASRPLAGGHYNEQFF
length: 15; J: TRBJ1-1; V: TRBV7-9; D: TRBD1; size: .; DNA: TGTGCCAGCAGCCCACAGGGGTCCATGAACACTGAAGCTTTCTTT; CDR3: CASSPQGSMNTEAFF
length: 17; J: TRBJ2-6; V: TRBV9; D: .; size: .; DNA: TGTGCCAGCAGCGTAGGGGGGGACGGGGCTGGGGCCAACGTCCTGACTTTC; CDR3: CASSVGGDGAGANVLTF
length: 15; J: TRBJ2-7; V: TRBV28; D: .; size: .; DNA: TGTGCCAGCAGCACCCTCGGAGGCCAAGACTACGAGCAGTACTTC; CDR3: CASSTLGGQDYEQYF
length: 15; J: TRBJ1-1; V: TRBV9; D: .; size: few; DNA: TGTGCCAGCAGCGGTTGGGTGGGAGAGAACACTGAAGCTTTCTTT; CDR3: CASSGWVGENTEAFF
length: 16; J: TRBJ1-6; V: TRBV18; D: TRBD1; size: once; DNA: TGTGCCAGCTCACCCCAGGGGGGTGGAAATAATTCACCCCTCCACTTT; CDR3: CASSPQGGGNNSPLHF
length: 13; J: TRBJ2-2; V: TRBV5-1; D: TRBD1; size: .; DNA: TGCGCCAGTGACAGGGGAGGCACCGGGGAGCTGTTTTTT; CDR3: CASDRGGTGELFF
length: 14; J: TRBJ1-1; V: TRBV10-3; D: TRBD1; size: .; DNA: TGTGCCATCAGGACAGGGACGGGTAACACTGAAGCTTTCTTT; CDR3: CAIRTGTGNTEAFF
length: 20; J: TRBJ2-5; V: TRBV5-4; D: TRBD2; size: .; DNA: TGTGCCAGCAGCGACAAGAGAGGGGGACGGCCTAGCGGGAACCAAGAGACCCAGTACTTC; CDR3: CASSDKRGGRPSGNQETQYF
length: 13; J: TRBJ1-1; V: TRBV18; D: .; size: .; DNA: TGTGCCAGCTCGACAGGTAGCGAGGACGGGGCTTTCTTT; CDR3: CASSTGSEDGAFF
length: 17; J: TRBJ2-1; V: TRBV4-1; D: .; size: .; DNA: TGCGCCAGCAGCCAAGGACGCCTGGGACAAACTTACAATGAGCAGTTCTTC; CDR3: CASSQGRLGQTYNEQFF
length: 15; J: TRBJ2-7; V: TRBV28; D: .; size: .; DNA: TGTGCCAGCAGTTTACATGGCGGCAGGGCCTACGAGCAGTACTTC; CDR3: CASSLHGGRAYEQYF
length: 13; J: TRBJ2-1; V: TRBV15; D: TRBD2; size: .; DNA: TGTGCCACCACTAAACCGGGGGGTAATGAGCAGTTCTTC; CDR3: CATTKPGGNEQFF
length: 15; J: TRBJ2-5; V: TRBV6-5; D: .; size: .; DNA: TGTGCCAGCAGTGCCCGGGGGGCGCCCGGAGAGACCCAGTACTTC; CDR3: CASSARGAPGETQYF
length: 15; J: TRBJ1-5; V: TRBV6-1; D: TRBD1; size: .; DNA: TGTGCCAGCTCGGGGACAGGGGTGTATGGTCAGCCCCAGCATTTT; CDR3: CASSGTGVYGQPQHF
length: 14; J: TRBJ2-7; V: TRBV6-1; D: TRBD2; size: few; DNA: TGTGCCAGCAGGTTGGGGGGAGGGCCCTACGAGCAGTACTTC; CDR3: CASRLGGGPYEQYF
length: 16; J: TRBJ2-7; V: TRBV6-5; D: .; size: .; DNA: TGTGCCAGCAGTTACTCAAGTTCAGGGCAGAACTACGAGCAGTACTTC; CDR3: CASSYSSSGQNYEQYF
length: 14; J: TRBJ2-2; V: TRBV7-3; D: .; size: .; DNA: TGTGCCAGCAGCATCGACAGAAACACCGGGGAGCTGTTTTTT; CDR3: CASSIDRNTGELFF
length: 18; J: TRBJ1-6; V: TRBV18; D: TRBD1; size: .; DNA: TGTGCCAGCTCACCACTACAGGGGGCCTCCTCCTATAATTCACCCCTCCACTTT; CDR3: CASSPLQGASSYNSPLHF
length: 16; J: TRBJ2-7; V: TRBV5-1; D: TRBD1; size: .; DNA: TGCGCCAGCAGCTTGGGAACCGGGACAGACTCCTACGAGCAGTACTTC; CDR3: CASSLGTGTDSYEQYF
length: 14; J: TRBJ1-1; V: TRBV5-1; D: .; size: .; DNA: TGCGCCAGCAGCTTGCTACAGTTGAACACTGAAGCTTTCTTT; CDR3: CASSLLQLNTEAFF
length: 15; J: TRBJ2-7; V: TRBV10-3; D: TRBD1; size: .; DNA: TGTGCCATCACCGAGGGGGCAGGGTCCCACTACGAGCAGTACTTC; CDR3: CAITEGAGSHYEQYF
length: 17; J: TRBJ2-7; V: TRBV4-2; D: .; size: .; DNA: TGTGCCAGCAGCCAGCCCCCCGGGTCCTCGTCGTCCTACGAGCAGTACTTC; CDR3: CASSQPPGSSSSYEQYF
length: 13; J: TRBJ2-5; V: TRBV13; D: .; size: .; DNA: TGTGCCAGCAGCCGGACAGTAATGGAGACCCAGTACTTC; CDR3: CASSRTVMETQYF
length: 16; J: TRBJ2-1; V: TRBV7-2; D: TRBD1; size: .; DNA: TGTGCCAGCAGCGGCGGGACAGGGGATACCTACAATGAGCAGTTCTTC; CDR3: CASSGGTGDTYNEQFF
length: 15; J: TRBJ2-2; V: TRBV6-1; D: .; size: .; DNA: TGTGCCAGCAGTCCCCAAGTGAGTCACACCGGGGAGCTGTTTTTT; CDR3: CASSPQVSHTGELFF
length: 15; J: TRBJ1-5; V: TRBV19; D: TRBD1; size: .; DNA: TGTGCCGGCGAGCAAGACAGGGGCTTCGATCTGCCCCAGCATTTT; CDR3: CAGEQDRGFDLPQHF
length: 13; J: TRBJ2-1; V: TRBV10-2; D: .; size: .; DNA: TGCGCCAGCAGTGAGATTGCCGGGAATGAGCAGTTCTTC; CDR3: CASSEIAGNEQFF
length: 15; J: TRBJ2-7; V: TRBV27; D: TRBD1; size: .; DNA: TGTGCCAGCAGTCAGACCGAGACAGGGGCTGGGGAGCAGTACTTC; CDR3: CASSQTETGAGEQYF